The 24 T cell receptor beta chains in this list originate from one sample, sequenced in a study of shared clonotypes between healthy human individuals. Positive CCR7 selection of CD45RO-negative cells yielded the naive CD8 cells, and terminally differentiated effector memory CD45RA+ cells were excluded. TCRdb keeps only in-frame clones here, not all; method: immunoSEQ multiplex PCR. Seen here are around 700,000 clones, roughly nine tenths observed once, and the top ten hold approximately 24%. The sequenced material came from naive CD8+ T cells sorted from blood. These receptors all come from a man between 25 and 39 years old in good health.

The rearrangement uses TRBV5-6 and TRBJ2-2; D gene uncertain. This CDR3 has 15 amino acids. V was cut by 4 bases and J by 7 bases, with 17 bases left in between. Per the germline V gene, CDR1 is SGHDT and CDR2 is YYEEEE. The CDR3 is CASSDDWTAVGELFF. CDR3 coding DNA: TGTGCCAGCAGCGATGATTGGACGGCGGTCGGGGAGCTGTTTTTT.

This chain joins TRBV27 and TRBJ2-7; D is unresolved. Per the germline V gene, CDR1 is MNHEY and CDR2 is SMNVEV (reference sequence). The CDR3 has 13 residues. V lost 4 bases, J lost 6 bases, and 13 bases lay in between. This CDR3 reads CASSSGPLLEQYF. The CDR3 bases are TGTGCCAGCAGTTCCGGGCCCCTTCTCGAGCAGTACTTC.

This clone was observed a handful of times. The chain joins TRBV2 to TRBJ2-6, with D tentatively TRBD1 (5 bases). The V gene's germline CDR1 is SNHLY and CDR2 FYNNEI. Trimming left V 5 bases short and J 2 bases short, with 10 bases between. The CDR3 sequence is 15 residues long. DNA of the CDR3: TGTGCCAGCAGTTTCCAGGGTACTGGGGCCAACGTCCTGACTTTC. This encodes CASSFQGTGANVLTF.

The chain links TRBV29-1 to TRBJ2-2, with D perhaps matching TRBD2 (5 bases). Germline V CDR1 and CDR2: SQVTM, ANQGSEA. The V end was cut by 4 bases, the J end by 5 bases, with 14 bases between. The CDR3 runs 14 residues. This chain's CDR3 is CSVAGLIGTGELFF. As DNA, the CDR3 is TGCAGCGTTGCAGGACTCATAGGGACCGGGGAGCTGTTTTTT.

The gene calls are TRBV7-9 and TRBJ1-2; D perhaps matches TRBD1 (5 bases). Deletions cut 5 bases from V and 3 bases from J, with 19 bases between. The CDR3 is made up of 16 amino acids. CDR1 is SEHNR and CDR2 is FQNEAQ in the germline V gene (reference sequence). The CDR3 loop is CASSAIQGEIDYGYTF. Here the CDR3 DNA reads TGTGCCAGCAGCGCAATCCAGGGAGAGATCGACTATGGCTACACCTTC. Full variable domain (rest looked up from reference TRBV7-9 and TRBJ1-2): DTGVSQNPRHKITKRGQNVTFRCDPISEHNRLYWYRQTLGQGPEFLTYFQNEAQLEKSRLLSDRFSAERPKGSFSTLEIQRTEQGDSAMYLCASSAIQGEIDYGYTFGSGTRLTVV.

This sequence joins TRBV5-1 and TRBJ1-2; maybe TRBD1 (5 bases). Per the germline V gene, CDR1 is SGHRS and CDR2 is YFSETQ. CDR3 size: 14 residues. V shed 1 base and J shed 12 bases, with 19 bases lying between them. The CDR3 loop is CASSLWGTQPPDTF. The CDR3, as DNA: TGCGCCAGCAGCTTGTGGGGGACGCAGCCCCCAGACACCTTC.

V is TRBV19 and J is TRBJ2-7, with 8 bases identical to TRBD2. The V gene end was trimmed by 2 bases and the J gene end by 4 bases; junction bases not matched to a gene: 7. Germline CDR1 reads LNHDA; CDR2 reads SQIVND (reference sequence). CDR3 length: 15 residues. This CDR3 reads CASSIKAGGTYEQYF. Written as DNA, the CDR3 is TGTGCCAGTAGTATAAAGGCGGGAGGCACATACGAGCAGTACTTC.

The V gene is TRBV6-1, the J gene TRBJ2-7; D unresolved. CDR3 length: 13 amino acids. Looked up from germline, CDR1 is MNHNS and CDR2 is SASEGT. The V end was cut by 4 bases, the J end by 1 base, with 8 bases between. The CDR3 DNA reads as TGTGCCAGCAGTGCGGGCCAGTCCTACGAGCAGTACTTC. Translation gives CASSAGQSYEQYF.

The V gene is TRBV11-2, the J gene TRBJ2-3, with TRBD2 as a possible D gene (6 bases). In germline, CDR1 is SGHAT, CDR2 FQNNGV. The ends were cut back, 4 bases at V and 3 bases at J, with 11 bases in the middle. The CDR3 totals 14 residues. CDR3 in amino acids: CASSWPGSTDTQYF. CDR3 nucleotide sequence: TGTGCCAGCAGCTGGCCCGGGAGTACAGATACGCAGTATTTT. The whole variable domain, filled in from reference TRBV11-2 and TRBJ2-3, reads EAGVAQSPRYKIIEKRQSVAFWCNPISGHATLYWYQQILGQGPKLLIQFQNNGVVDDSQLPKDRFSAERLKGVDSTLKIQPAKLEDSAVYLCASSWPGSTDTQYFGPGTRLTVL.

The chain carries TRBV4-3 and TRBJ2-1; 8 positions match TRBD2. The CDR3 covers 13 residues. Germline CDR1 reads LGHNA; CDR2 reads YSLEER. V shed 6 bases, J shed 9 bases, and the junction held 7 bases outside the gene matches. The CDR3 is CASSQRELSEQFF. For the CDR3, the DNA is TGCGCCAGCAGTCAGCGGGAGTTGAGTGAGCAGTTCTTC.

The chain combines TRBV27 with TRBJ2-7, with 8 bases that match TRBD1. The CDR3 runs to 15 residues. V gave up 6 bases and J gave up 2 bases; unmatched junction bases: 9. CDR1 is MNHEY, CDR2 SMNVEV, per germline (reference sequence). The CDR3 nucleotides are TGTGCCAGCAGCTTCGCCGGGACAGGAACCTACGAGCAGTACTTC. Amino acids: CASSFAGTGTYEQYF.

This chain connects TRBV13 to TRBJ2-3; D gene ambiguous. The germline gives CDR1 PRHDT, CDR2 FYEKMQ (reference sequence). V was cut by 4 bases and J by 1 base, with 18 bases left in between. The CDR3 is 17 amino acids. The CDR3 loop reads CASSSGHAAGGTDTQYF. The CDR3 DNA sequence: TGTGCCAGCAGCTCAGGCCACGCCGCCGGAGGCACAGATACGCAGTATTTT.

This chain uses TRBV29-1 with TRBJ2-7; D is perhaps TRBD2 (6 bases). The CDR3 extends over 13 amino acids. From germline, CDR1 is SQVTM and CDR2 ANQGSEA. V was shortened by 7 bases and J by 0 bases, with 13 bases between the two germline ends. CDR3 sequence: CSALGGSSYEQYF. CDR3 nucleotides: TGCAGCGCCCTGGGGGGAAGCTCCTACGAGCAGTACTTC.

The sample holds a few counts of this clone. This rearrangement joins TRBV6-5 to TRBJ1-5, with D unresolved. The length of the CDR3 is 14 residues. V lost 6 bases, J lost 3 bases, and 12 bases lay in between. Per the germline V gene, CDR1 is MNHEY and CDR2 is SVGAGI. For the CDR3, the DNA is TGTGCCAGCAGGACAACAGCGGCCAATCAGCCCCAGCATTTT. As protein: CASRTTAANQPQHF.

The J gene is TRBJ1-5, the V gene TRBV19, with D perhaps matching TRBD1 (5 bases). The CDR3 length is 14 residues. The germline V and J ends were trimmed by 7 bases and 3 bases, with 13 bases remaining between them. From germline, CDR1 is LNHDA and CDR2 SQIVND (reference sequence). The DNA for the CDR3 is TGTGCCAGTACGGCAGGGCAACTCAATCAGCCCCAGCATTTT. Translated: CASTAGQLNQPQHF.

V and J are TRBV18 and TRBJ1-1; D is unclear. Trimming took 0 bases from V and 1 from J, leaving 9 bases between them. The CDR3 sequence is 15 residues long. Germline lookup yields CDR1 KGHSH and CDR2 LQKENI. The CDR3 loop is CASSPPTFQNTEAFF. CDR3 in DNA: TGTGCCAGCTCACCACCGACATTCCAGAACACTGAAGCTTTCTTT.

CDR3 loop: CASSRTGGDLNSGANVLTF. CDR3 nucleotide sequence: TGTGCCAGCAGCCGCACAGGGGGCGACCTGAATAGCGGGGCCAACGTCCTGACTTTC. V gene TRBV14 combines with J gene TRBJ2-6; 9 bases line up with TRBD1. The CDR3 runs to 19 residues. V dropped 4 bases and J dropped 4; count of bases not matched to a gene: 14. CDR1 is SGHDN and CDR2 is FVKESK in the germline V gene.

With respect to this clone: Distinct nucleotide sequences in the sample also encode this CDR3. The chain links TRBV4-1 to TRBJ1-1; D perhaps matches TRBD1 (5 bases). The CDR3 sequence is 15 residues long. The germline gives CDR1 MGHRA, CDR2 YSYEKL. V dropped 0 bases and J dropped 0 bases, with 8 bases sitting between them. The CDR3 DNA reads as TGCGCCAGCAGCCAAGATGACAGTTTGAACACTGAAGCTTTCTTT. Translated, it gives CASSQDDSLNTEAFF.

To note about this clone: An end of the junction differs from the germline gene, which may be a read error. This chain links TRBV5-1 with TRBJ2-7, with no clear D. This CDR3 comprises 12 residues. Per the germline V gene, CDR1 is SGHRS and CDR2 is YFSETQ. CDR3 region: CASSLVEDEQYF. CDR3 nucleotides: TGCGCCAGCAGTTTGGTAGAGGACGAGCAGTACTTC.

This chain links TRBV4-1 with TRBJ1-2; 9 bases align to TRBD1. The V segment lost 2 bases and the J segment 4 bases; nucleotides outside the gene matches: 5. The CDR3 sequence is 15 residues long. Germline CDR1 is MGHRA and CDR2 is YSYEKL. This CDR3 reads CASSQPDRGSYGYTF. As DNA, the CDR3 is TGCGCCAGCAGCCAACCGGACAGGGGCAGCTATGGCTACACCTTC.

This clone was recorded once. The chain carries TRBV29-1 and TRBJ2-7; D remains unclear. Trimming left V 0 bases short and J 5 bases short, with 8 bases between. CDR1 and CDR2 from the germline V gene are SQVTM and ANQGSEA. The CDR3 has 12 amino acids. In nucleotides, the CDR3 is TGCAGCGTTGAAGACCCCCCGGACGAGCAGTACTTC. It yields the protein CSVEDPPDEQYF.

The chain uses TRBV6-5 and TRBJ2-7; D call uncertain. The CDR3 is 13 residues long. From germline, CDR1 is MNHEY and CDR2 SVGAGI. Trimming removed 6 bases at V and 3 bases at J, with 12 bases between. The DNA of the CDR3 is TGTGCCAGCAGCCCTGCCCCCAGCTACGAGCAGTACTTC. Translated, it gives CASSPAPSYEQYF.

The gene calls are TRBV28 and TRBJ1-3; possibly TRBD1 for D (6 bases). Germline V gives CDR1 MDHEN, CDR2 SYDVKM. The CDR3 is 15 amino acids. V was pared by 3 bases and J by 0 bases, with 9 bases between. Here the CDR3 reads CASSFQGLSGNTIYF. For the CDR3, the DNA is TGTGCCAGCAGTTTCCAGGGGCTCTCTGGAAACACCATATATTTT.

This chain connects TRBV7-6 to TRBJ2-2; D gene unclear. V lost 1 base to trimming and J lost 2 bases, with 14 bases between them. The CDR3 has 17 amino acids. Germline loops: CDR1 SGHVS, CDR2 FNYEAQ. The CDR3 region has the DNA TGTGCCAGCAGCTTAGAAAGTGACGGCCTTAACACCGGGGAGCTGTTTTTT. Translating gives CASSLESDGLNTGELFF.